These T cell receptor beta chains were read from a single sample in a study of blood T cells in healthy people across ages. TCRdb redid the calling of the 5' RACE reads with MiXCR, one entry per CDR3 protein. The table includes about 1,400,000 distinct CDR3 sequences, 40% to 50% detected once. The sequenced material came from blood. The receptor source for this set is a woman aged 18-30 years in good health. CDR3s include the opening cysteine and the closing phenylalanine or tryptophan. The D gene is left open where the match is weak. Size values are once, few and many counts, or a class for expanded clones, and some rows have none.

size: .
D: TRBD1
V: TRBV7-9
J: TRBJ2-1
CDR3: CASSLATGTGRYNEQFF
DNA: TGTGCCAGCAGCTTAGCGACCGGGACAGGGAGATACAATGAGCAGTTCTTC

size: once
D: .
V: TRBV6-5
J: TRBJ2-1
CDR3: CASSYDSFNEQFF
DNA: TGTGCCAGCAGTTACGACTCTTTCAATGAGCAGTTCTTC

size: few
D: TRBD1
V: TRBV6-5
J: TRBJ1-2
CDR3: CASSLLRTGNYYGYTF
DNA: TGTGCCAGCAGTCTCCTGCGGACAGGGAATTACTATGGCTACACCTTC

size: .
D: .
V: TRBV20-1
J: TRBJ2-5
CDR3: CSASGAIQETQYF
DNA: TGCAGTGCGTCCGGGGCGATCCAAGAGACCCAGTACTTC

size: .
D: .
V: TRBV20-1
J: TRBJ1-4
CDR3: CSALKDPGNEKLFF
DNA: TGCAGTGCATTAAAAGACCCGGGGAATGAAAAACTGTTTTTT

size: many
D: .
V: TRBV10-3
J: TRBJ1-2
CDR3: CAISDRDGYTF
DNA: TGTGCCATCAGTGACAGGGACGGCTACACCTTC

size: .
D: .
V: TRBV3-1
J: TRBJ1-1
CDR3: CASSQELPGLRVEAFF
DNA: TGTGCCAGCAGCCAGGAACTCCCGGGACTTAGGGTGGAAGCTTTCTTT

size: .
D: TRBD2
V: TRBV10-3
J: TRBJ2-7
CDR3: CAISGTSGRSSYNEQYF
DNA: TGTGCCATCAGTGGAACTAGCGGCAGGAGCTCCTACAATGAGCAGTACTTC

size: once
D: .
V: TRBV5-1
J: TRBJ1-5
CDR3: CAGSLGQDNQPQHF
DNA: TGCGCCGGCAGCTTGGGGCAGGACAATCAGCCCCAGCATTTT

size: once
D: TRBD2
V: TRBV9
J: TRBJ2-3
CDR3: CASSVATTSGTDTQYF
DNA: TGTGCCAGCAGCGTAGCTACGACTAGCGGCACAGATACGCAGTATTTT

size: once
D: TRBD2
V: TRBV20-1
J: TRBJ2-5
CDR3: CSAPGTSGSRGETQYF
DNA: TGCAGTGCCCCGGGAACTAGCGGGAGTAGAGGAGAGACCCAGTACTTC

size: .
D: .
V: TRBV9
J: TRBJ1-2
CDR3: CASSVGQSLAYGYTF
DNA: TGTGCCAGCAGCGTCGGACAGTCCCTAGCTTATGGCTACACCTTC

size: .
D: .
V: TRBV6-6
J: TRBJ2-1
CDR3: CASSYSTGAYNEQFF
DNA: TGTGCCAGCAGTTACTCGACGGGGGCCTACAATGAGCAGTTCTTC

size: few
D: .
V: TRBV20-1
J: TRBJ2-7
CDR3: CSARMVRYEQYF
DNA: TGCAGTGCTAGAATGGTGCGTTACGAGCAGTACTTC

size: once
D: .
V: TRBV7-3
J: TRBJ2-3
CDR3: CASSLKVATATSGTQYF
DNA: TGTGCCAGCAGCTTAAAGGTAGCGACAGCCACGTCGGGTACGCAGTATTTT

size: .
D: .
V: TRBV12-3/TRBV12-4
J: TRBJ1-6
CDR3: CAIRPGPANSPLHF
DNA: TGTGCCATCAGACCGGGCCCTGCAAATTCACCCCTCCACTTT

size: .
D: .
V: TRBV29-1
J: TRBJ1-5
CDR3: CSVEDDINQPQHF
DNA: TGCAGCGTTGAAGATGACATCAATCAGCCCCAGCATTTT

size: few
D: .
V: TRBV3-1
J: TRBJ2-6
CDR3: CASRISSGANVLTF
DNA: TGTGCCAGCAGGATCTCCTCTGGGGCCAACGTCCTGACTTTC

size: .
D: TRBD2
V: TRBV2
J: TRBJ2-1
CDR3: CASSASGGRNEQFF
DNA: TGTGCCAGCAGCGCTAGCGGGGGGCGCAATGAGCAGTTCTTC

size: few
D: .
V: TRBV28
J: TRBJ2-7
CDR3: CASRPVGGRYEQYF
DNA: TGTGCCAGCAGACCCGTAGGGGGAAGGTACGAGCAGTACTTC

size: .
D: TRBD1
V: TRBV7-8
J: TRBJ1-4
CDR3: CASSLDVGGTGPNEKLFF
DNA: TGTGCCAGCAGCTTAGATGTTGGGGGGACAGGTCCTAATGAAAAACTGTTTTTT

size: .
D: .
V: TRBV9
J: TRBJ1-4
CDR3: CASSEGDNEKLFF
DNA: TGTGCCAGCAGCGAGGGGGATAATGAAAAACTGTTTTTT

size: many
D: .
V: TRBV30
J: TRBJ1-4
CDR3: CAWSSLEDYNEKLFF
DNA: TGTGCCTGGAGCTCCCTTGAGGATTATAATGAAAAACTGTTTTTT

size: few
D: TRBD1
V: TRBV4-1
J: TRBJ1-2
CDR3: CASSHPGTGTRGYTF
DNA: TGCGCCAGCAGCCATCCCGGGACAGGGACCAGGGGCTACACCTTC

size: .
D: .
V: TRBV3-1
J: TRBJ2-7
CDR3: CASSREAAAYEQYF
DNA: TGTGCCAGCAGCCGTGAGGCAGCCGCCTACGAGCAGTACTTC

size: .
D: .
V: TRBV6-1
J: TRBJ2-6
CDR3: CASSEWRLGANVLTF
DNA: TGTGCCAGCAGTGAATGGAGGCTTGGGGCCAACGTCCTGACTTTC

size: few
D: TRBD2
V: TRBV10-3
J: TRBJ2-1
CDR3: CAISESGRAYYNEQFF
DNA: TGTGCCATCAGTGAGTCCGGGAGGGCTTACTACAATGAGCAGTTCTTC

size: few
D: .
V: TRBV20-1
J: TRBJ2-1
CDR3: CSSSEGPEQFF
DNA: TGCAGTTCATCAGAGGGTCCCGAGCAGTTCTTC

size: .
D: TRBD2
V: TRBV10-2
J: TRBJ2-5
CDR3: CASSDFLAGTKETQYF
DNA: TGCGCCAGCAGTGACTTTCTAGCGGGGACAAAAGAGACCCAGTACTTC

size: .
D: .
V: TRBV4-2
J: TRBJ1-1
CDR3: CASSQDTTTEAFF
DNA: TGTGCCAGCAGCCAAGATACGACCACTGAAGCTTTCTTT

size: few
D: .
V: TRBV6-5
J: TRBJ1-4
CDR3: CASSLLFANEKLFF
DNA: TGTGCCAGCAGTTTGTTGTTCGCTAATGAAAAACTGTTTTTT

size: few
D: TRBD2
V: TRBV20-1
J: TRBJ2-1
CDR3: CSASSGLAGAHEQFF
DNA: TGCAGTGCTAGCTCCGGACTAGCGGGGGCACATGAGCAGTTCTTC

size: few
D: .
V: TRBV29-1
J: TRBJ2-7
CDR3: CSARGRGIGTSSYEQYF
DNA: TGCAGCGCTCGGGGCAGGGGTATAGGGACCAGCTCCTACGAGCAGTACTTC

size: .
D: TRBD2
V: TRBV20-1
J: TRBJ2-3
CDR3: CSADIAGSTDAQYF
DNA: TGCAGTGCTGACATAGCGGGGAGCACAGATGCGCAGTATTTT

size: .
D: .
V: TRBV6-5
J: TRBJ1-1
CDR3: CASSYGSYTEAFF
DNA: TGTGCCAGCAGTTACGGCAGTTACACTGAAGCTTTCTTT

size: .
D: TRBD1
V: TRBV20-1
J: TRBJ1-2
CDR3: CSAKQGQGVDGYTF
DNA: TGCAGTGCCAAACAGGGACAGGGAGTAGATGGCTACACCTTC

size: .
D: TRBD1
V: TRBV7-2
J: TRBJ1-5
CDR3: CASSLGQYNQPQHF
DNA: TGTGCCAGCAGCTTGGGACAGTACAATCAGCCCCAGCATTTT

size: .
D: .
V: TRBV21-1
J: TRBJ2-7
CDR3: CASSKGDRDGLVDTHYEQYF
DNA: TGTGCCAGCAGCAAAGGCGACAGGGATGGTTTGGTTGATACTCACTACGAGCAGTACTTC

size: .
D: .
V: TRBV6-5
J: TRBJ1-6
CDR3: CASSYSTGEYNSPLHF
DNA: TGTGCCAGCAGTTACTCAACGGGCGAATATAATTCACCCCTCCACTTT

size: .
D: .
V: TRBV7-9
J: TRBJ1-3
CDR3: CASSLTTEGGNTIYF
DNA: TGTGCCAGCAGCTTAACCACCGAGGGTGGAAACACCATATATTTT

size: .
D: .
V: TRBV9
J: TRBJ2-7
CDR3: CASSVGGNEQYF
DNA: TGTGCCAGCAGCGTAGGGGGGAACGAGCAGTACTTC

size: .
D: .
V: TRBV7-2
J: TRBJ1-1
CDR3: CASSSGGTTNTEAFF
DNA: TGTGCCAGCAGCTCTGGGGGGACAACGAACACTGAAGCTTTCTTT

size: many
D: .
V: TRBV4-1
J: TRBJ1-4
CDR3: CASSQDGSGQLFF
DNA: TGCGCCAGCAGCCAAGATGGGTCGGGACAACTGTTTTTT

size: .
D: TRBD1
V: TRBV7-3
J: TRBJ2-7
CDR3: CASSLTMTGGYNEQYF
DNA: TGTGCCAGCAGCTTAACGATGACAGGGGGCTACAATGAGCAGTACTTC

size: .
D: TRBD2
V: TRBV20-1
J: TRBJ2-1
CDR3: CSARPFSGIHNEQFF
DNA: TGCAGTGCTAGACCATTTAGCGGGATTCACAATGAGCAGTTCTTC

size: .
D: .
V: TRBV19
J: TRBJ1-2
CDR3: CASSIATERGYTF
DNA: TGTGCCAGTAGTATAGCGACCGAACGAGGCTACACCTTC

size: .
D: TRBD2
V: TRBV7-2
J: TRBJ2-1
CDR3: CASSLGTSGTPFNEQFF
DNA: TGTGCCAGCAGCTTGGGGACTAGCGGGACTCCCTTCAATGAGCAGTTCTTC